This is a list of T cell receptor beta chains from one sample in a study of blood T cell repertoires in COVID-19. Here immunoSEQ multiplex PCR was the method, and the copy in TCRdb shows in-frame clones only, minus some. The sample consists of around 180,000 clones, 84% of them appearing once. The sequencing input was peripheral blood. Every receptor here comes from a human donor in a cohort sampled during active COVID-19. Both conserved end residues are part of each CDR3. Some rows mark clone size as missing; the rest say once, few, many or name a class of expanded clone.

TRBV6-5,-,TRBJ1-2,CASSYGEGSEGYTF
TRBV3-1/TRBV3-2,-,TRBJ2-7,CASSRDYLRLAGGTYEQYF
TRBV12-3/TRBV12-4,-,TRBJ2-1,CASSLSPNEQFF
TRBV4-2,-,TRBJ1-3,CASSQDAGNSGNTIYF
TRBV29-1,-,TRBJ1-5,CSVVWAGGNQPQHF
TRBV30,-,TRBJ2-7,CAWSVRRESYEQYF
TRBV6-1,few,TRBJ1-6,CASSEVGRGNSPLHF
TRBV9,once,TRBJ1-4,CASSVGQGRREKLFF
TRBV18,-,TRBJ1-5,CASSLQGGGNQPQHF
TRBV7-8,once,TRBJ2-5,CASAGGRLATGGKETQYF
TRBV27,-,TRBJ1-3,CASRITGGIGNTIYF
TRBV3-1/TRBV3-2,-,TRBJ1-1,CAAGTGNTEAFF
TRBV7-2,-,TRBJ1-6,CASSAGLVNSPLHF
TRBV6-1,-,TRBJ2-1,CASSEMNSGGAGWIF
TRBV11-2,-,TRBJ2-7,CASSAVDRIVNEQYF
TRBV5-1,-,TRBJ2-5,CASNPDSPEETQYF
TRBV9,-,TRBJ2-7,CASSESGESYEQYF
TRBV9,once,TRBJ2-7,CASSADRVGSYEQYF
TRBV19,-,TRBJ1-5,CASRVRDYSNQPQHF
TRBV20-1,few,TRBJ2-7,CSASGLAGSKQYF